Following are 6 T cell receptor beta chains from one sample sequenced in a study of Graves' ophthalmopathy and Graves' hyperthyroidism. Amplified TCR beta CDR3 regions were obtained using RNA transcripts as template. Second-round multiplex PCR came after first-round RT-PCR with HTBI primers. TCRdb ran MiXCR on the multiplex PCR reads and lists one entry per CDR3 protein. The profile shows 200,000 to 250,000 distinct CDR3 sequences, 40% to 50% of them singletons. Sequenced input: peripheral blood. These receptors were collected from an adult man with Graves' ophthalmopathy.

At least ten counts were recorded for this clonotype. The V and J genes are TRBV25-1 and TRBJ1-6; unclear D gene. The CDR3 is 15 residues long. Trimming left V 2 bases short and J 0 bases short, with 5 bases between. Germline-derived CDR1 and CDR2 are MGHDK and SYGVNS. The CDR3 region is CASSERGSYNSPLHF. The CDR3 coding sequence is TGTGCCAGCAGTGAACGGGGCTCCTATAATTCACCCCTCCACTTT.

The chain combines TRBV24-1 with TRBJ2-2; TRBD2 is a possible D gene (7 bases). Germline V gene sequence: CDR1 KGHDR, CDR2 SFDVKD. Trimming took off 6 bases at V and 0 bases at J, with 10 bases between the two ends. The CDR3 sequence is 15 residues long. The CDR3 loop reads CATSLGGANTGELFF. CDR3 bases: TGTGCCACCAGTCTAGGGGGGGCGAACACCGGGGAGCTGTTTTTT.

J is TRBJ1-2 and V is TRBV4-1; no clear D. Germline CDR1 and CDR2: MGHRA and YSYEKL. V lost 1 base and J 4 bases, leaving 10 bases between the germline ends. This CDR3 has 14 amino acids. The CDR3 reads CASSQVTPAYGYTF. CDR3 coding DNA: TGCGCCAGCAGCCAAGTAACCCCAGCCTATGGCTACACCTTC.

The rearrangement links TRBV5-1 to TRBJ1-4; 9 bases line up with TRBD1. Germline CDR1 is SGHRS and CDR2 is YFSETQ. Trimming removed 4 bases from V and 4 bases from J; junction bases left unmatched: 5. This CDR3 contains 15 residues. The CDR3 coding sequence is TGCGCCAGCAGCCTCTCGGGACAGGGTAATGAAAAACTGTTTTTT. Amino acid sequence: CASSLSGQGNEKLFF.

V is TRBV7-2 and J is TRBJ2-5, with TRBD2 matching 14 bases. In germline, CDR1 is SGHTA, CDR2 FQGNSA. The CDR3 is made up of 16 amino acids. V lost 7 bases, J lost 4 bases, and 8 bases stayed unmatched. This chain's CDR3 is CASTPPTSGGAETQYF. The CDR3 DNA follows: TGTGCCAGCACCCCCCCGACTAGCGGGGGGGCAGAGACCCAGTACTTC.

This clonotype occurred once. A much larger clonotype is one base distant, so this may be a read error. The J gene is TRBJ2-7, the V gene TRBV9; D uncertain. V lost 3 bases and J lost 4, with 8 bases in between. Per germline, CDR1 SGDLS and CDR2 YYNGEE. The CDR3 runs to 12 residues. The CDR3 nucleotides are TGTGCCAGCAGCGCACCTGAGTACGAGCAGTACTTC. Amino acids: CASSAPEYEQYF.